This T cell receptor beta chain came from a study of post-analysis software for immune sequencing data (dated by TCRdb to 2013 to 2016). For context, the study as a whole: Relapsing-remitting, secondary progressive and progressive-relapsing multiple sclerosis were recorded as disease courses, and subtype annotation was lacking for some patients. The patient repertoires were set against eleven to twelve previously published healthy control repertoires from donors whose ages ranged from roughly 6 to 27 years. A subset of samples was prepared in parallel using single-end sample barcoding, then pooled and co-amplified after Illumina adapter ligation.

As for this clonotype: Its recognized antigen is unknown. No base qualities exist here, and no much larger clone lies one base off it.

To demonstrate the VDJtools post-analysis software, TCR beta repertoires were profiled from the peripheral blood of about 14 young patients with multiple sclerosis. The patients with multiple sclerosis were children and adolescents between about 6 and 17 years of age. Beyond this particular receptor, the publication reports: The control group was slightly older than the multiple sclerosis patient group. Compared with controls, multiple sclerosis patients had significantly lower normalized Chao1 diversity, a finding suggesting substantial peripheral T-cell clonal expansion. Roughly 5 TRBV segments, including TRBV5-6, TRBV5-1 and TRBV20-1, were significantly more frequent in patients than controls. Strong co-clustering of samples prepared in the same batch was shown by direct clustering with F measure, prompting a batch-effect correction.

V loses 6 bases, J loses 2 bases, and the germline ends lie 15 bases apart. Via the germline V gene (reference sequence), CDR1 is MNHEY and CDR2 SMNVEV. Reading from cysteine to phenylalanine, the CDR3 counts 15 amino acids. The entry retains the CDR3 DNA only, 45 bases that are in frame from base 1. To prepare the library, PCR was applied. Sequencing instrument: Illumina HiSeq 2500. Unique molecular identifiers were incorporated into TCR beta cDNA libraries to reduce PCR and sequencing biases. Every 1 to 10 million input T cells yielded around 500,000 cDNA molecules, meaning each molecule approximated one T cell. Patient libraries were prepared and sequenced with the same protocol used for the earlier healthy control dataset. Samples belonging to the same batch were prepared together, multiplexed and sequenced on a shared HiSeq lane. The study's own analysis went as follows. Raw barcoded reads were processed with MIGEC, discarding single-read molecular identifier groups before consensus assembly and CDR3 extraction. Clonotype tables were post-analysed with VDJtools, normalizing diversity by down-sampling all datasets to the smallest sample size. Repertoire overlap clustering matched CDR3 amino acid but not nucleotide sequences to correct batch-related cross-sample contamination. Starting from the raw public reads, TCRdb applied fastp trimming at Q25, assembled clones with MiXCR and retained in-frame beta chains. Under each unique CDR3 protein, matching rows form one entry showing the most common genes and DNA. These V and J calls derive from TCRdb rather than the authors' analysis. In this sample the table shows roughly 580,000 distinct CDR3 sequences, 44% of which occur a single time. 1.5% to 2% of the sample lies in the top ten.

The sequencing input was blood. Recombination joined TRBV27 with TRBJ2-3; TRBD2 could be the D gene, as 6 bases match. The TCR originated in a girl aged 5 to 17 with multiple sclerosis. The CDR3 protein is CASRVAVDYTDTQYF. The DNA sequence follows: TGTGCCAGCAGAGTAGCGGTGGACTACACAGATACGCAGTATTTT.